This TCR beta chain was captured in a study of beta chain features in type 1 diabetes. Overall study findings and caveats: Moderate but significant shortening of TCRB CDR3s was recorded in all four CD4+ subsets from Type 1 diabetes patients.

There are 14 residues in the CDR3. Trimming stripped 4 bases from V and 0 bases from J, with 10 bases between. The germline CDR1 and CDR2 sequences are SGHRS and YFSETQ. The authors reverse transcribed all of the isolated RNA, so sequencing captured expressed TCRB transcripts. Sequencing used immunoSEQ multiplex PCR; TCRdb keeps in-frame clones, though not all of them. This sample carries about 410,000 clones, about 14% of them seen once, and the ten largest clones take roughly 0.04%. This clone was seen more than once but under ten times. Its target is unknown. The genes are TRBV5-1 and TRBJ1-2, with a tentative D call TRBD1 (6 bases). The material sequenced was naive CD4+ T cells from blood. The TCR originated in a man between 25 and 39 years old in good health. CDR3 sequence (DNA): TGCGCCAGCAGCGGGGACACAGCTAACTATGGCTACACCTTC. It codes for CASSGDTANYGYTF.